The T cell receptor beta chain described here comes from a study of control samples from healthy donors and cancer patients. CDR3 length: 15 residues. Germline trimming cut 7 bases from V and 2 bases from J; bases unmatched to any gene: 10. CDR1 and CDR2 (germline): LGHNT, FRNRAP. Sequenced by immunoSEQ multiplex PCR; TCRdb stores in-frame clones only, minus some. The profile shows approximately 60,000 clones, approximately 85% of them singletons. The rearrangement joins TRBV12-5 to TRBJ2-5, with TRBD1 matching over 7 bases. The TCR was taken from a man aged 40-55 years in good health. Specimen: blood. In DNA, the CDR3 is TGTGCTAGTGCCCTGGGACAGACAGCACAAGAGACCCAGTACTTC. It translates to CASALGQTAQETQYF.